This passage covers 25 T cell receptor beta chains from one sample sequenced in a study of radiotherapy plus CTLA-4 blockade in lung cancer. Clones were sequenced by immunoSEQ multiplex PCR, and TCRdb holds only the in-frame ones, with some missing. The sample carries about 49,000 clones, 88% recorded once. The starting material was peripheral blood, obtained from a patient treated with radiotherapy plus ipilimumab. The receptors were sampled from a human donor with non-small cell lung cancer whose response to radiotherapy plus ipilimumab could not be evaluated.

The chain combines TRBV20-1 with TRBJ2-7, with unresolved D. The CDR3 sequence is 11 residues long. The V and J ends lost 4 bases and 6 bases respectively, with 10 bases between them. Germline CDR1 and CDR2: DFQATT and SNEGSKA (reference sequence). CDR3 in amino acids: CSAKGWAEQYF. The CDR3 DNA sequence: TGCAGTGCTAAAGGCTGGGCCGAGCAGTACTTC.

The CDR3 nucleotides read TGTGCCAGTAGTATGGTGCAGGGGGCTTCACCCCTCCACTTT. Protein sequence: CASSMVQGASPLHF. V gene TRBV19 combines with J gene TRBJ1-6, with 8 bases aligning to TRBD1. The germline gives CDR1 LNHDA, CDR2 SQIVND (reference sequence). The CDR3 runs to 14 residues. V was clipped by 3 bases and J by 9 bases; unmatched bases: 4.

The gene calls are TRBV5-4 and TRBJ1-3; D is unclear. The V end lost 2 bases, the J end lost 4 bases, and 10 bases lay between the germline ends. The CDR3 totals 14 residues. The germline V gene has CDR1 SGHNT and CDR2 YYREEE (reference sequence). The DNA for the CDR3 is TGTGCCAGCAGCTTACAGCAACGAGGAAACACCATATATTTT. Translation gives CASSLQQRGNTIYF.

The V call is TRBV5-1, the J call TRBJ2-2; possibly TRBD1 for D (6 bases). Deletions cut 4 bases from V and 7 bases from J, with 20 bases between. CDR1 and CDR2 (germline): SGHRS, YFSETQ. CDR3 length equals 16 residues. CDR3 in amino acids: CASSLQGLDSVGELFF. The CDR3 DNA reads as TGCGCCAGCAGCCTACAGGGCCTGGACAGCGTCGGGGAGCTGTTTTTT.

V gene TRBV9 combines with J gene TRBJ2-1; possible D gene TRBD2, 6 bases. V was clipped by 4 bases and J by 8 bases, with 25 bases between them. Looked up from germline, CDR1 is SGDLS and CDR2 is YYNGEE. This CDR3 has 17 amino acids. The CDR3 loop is CASSPTVRAGSIDEQFF. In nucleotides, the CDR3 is TGTGCCAGCAGCCCCACCGTCCGGGCGGGATCCATAGATGAGCAGTTCTTC. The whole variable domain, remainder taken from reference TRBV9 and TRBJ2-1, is DSGVTQTPKHLITATGQRVTLRCSPRSGDLSVYWYQQSLDQGLQFLIQYYNGEERAKGNILERFSAQQFPDLHSELNLSSLELGDSALYFCASSPTVRAGSIDEQFFGPGTRLTVL.

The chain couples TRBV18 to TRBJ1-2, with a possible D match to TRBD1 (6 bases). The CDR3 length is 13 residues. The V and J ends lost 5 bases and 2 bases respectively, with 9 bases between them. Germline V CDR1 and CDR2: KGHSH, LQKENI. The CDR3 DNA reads TGTGCCAGCTCAACGGACAGAAACTATGGCTACACCTTC. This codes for CASSTDRNYGYTF.

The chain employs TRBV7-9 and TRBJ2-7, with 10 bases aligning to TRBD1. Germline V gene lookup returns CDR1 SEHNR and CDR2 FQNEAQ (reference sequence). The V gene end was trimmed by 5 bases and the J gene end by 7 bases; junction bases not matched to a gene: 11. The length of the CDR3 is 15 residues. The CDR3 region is CASSPGTGAPGEQYF. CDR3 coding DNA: TGTGCCAGCAGCCCCGGGACAGGGGCCCCAGGGGAGCAGTACTTC.

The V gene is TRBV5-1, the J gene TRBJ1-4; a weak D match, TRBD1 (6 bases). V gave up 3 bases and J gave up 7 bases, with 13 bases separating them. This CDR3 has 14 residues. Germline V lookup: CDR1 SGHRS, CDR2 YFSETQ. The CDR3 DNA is TGCGCCAGCAGCTCGCAGGGGACGACTGAAAAACTGTTTTTT. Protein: CASSSQGTTEKLFF.

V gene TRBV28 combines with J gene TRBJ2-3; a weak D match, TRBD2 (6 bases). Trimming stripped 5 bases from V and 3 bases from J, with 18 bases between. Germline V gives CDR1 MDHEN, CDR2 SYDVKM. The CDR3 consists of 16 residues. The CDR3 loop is CASSPRGRTWTDTQYF. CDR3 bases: TGTGCCAGCAGTCCCCGAGGGAGGACATGGACAGATACGCAGTATTTT. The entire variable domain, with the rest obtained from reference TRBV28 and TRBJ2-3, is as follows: DVKVTQSSRYLVKRTGEKVFLECVQDMDHENMFWYRQDPGLGLRLIYFSYDVKMKEKGDIPEGYSVSREKKERFSLILESASTNQTSMYLCASSPRGRTWTDTQYFGPGTRLTVL.

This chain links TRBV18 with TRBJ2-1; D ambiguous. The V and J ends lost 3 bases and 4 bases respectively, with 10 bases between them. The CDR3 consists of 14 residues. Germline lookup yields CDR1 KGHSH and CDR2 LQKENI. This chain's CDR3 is CASSPPPAYNEQFF. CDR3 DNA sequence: TGTGCCAGCTCACCTCCTCCAGCGTACAATGAGCAGTTCTTC.

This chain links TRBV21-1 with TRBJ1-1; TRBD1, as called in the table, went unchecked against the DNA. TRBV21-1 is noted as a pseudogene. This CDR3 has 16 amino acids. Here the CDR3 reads CASSSIVTGVNTEAFF. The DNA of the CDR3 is TGTGCCAGCAGCTCCATTGTAACAGGGGTGAACACTGAAGCTTTCTTT.

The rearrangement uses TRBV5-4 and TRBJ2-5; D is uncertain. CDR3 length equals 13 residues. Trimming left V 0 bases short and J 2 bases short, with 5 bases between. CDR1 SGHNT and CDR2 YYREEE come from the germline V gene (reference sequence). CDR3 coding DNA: TGTGCCAGCAGCTTGGGGCGGCAAGAGACCCAGTACTTC. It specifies CASSLGRQETQYF.

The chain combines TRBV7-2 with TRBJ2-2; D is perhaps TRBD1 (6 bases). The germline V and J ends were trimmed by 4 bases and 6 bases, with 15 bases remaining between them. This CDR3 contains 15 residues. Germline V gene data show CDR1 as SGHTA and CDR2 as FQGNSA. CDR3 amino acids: CASSSYREISGELFF. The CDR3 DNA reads TGTGCCAGCAGCTCGTACAGGGAGATCTCCGGGGAGCTGTTTTTT.

The CDR3 nucleotides are TGTGCCTCCAAGGGGGAGTGGAGCGGTCATGGCTACACCTTC. Its protein is CASKGEWSGHGYTF. The rearrangement joins TRBV27 to TRBJ1-2; possible D gene TRBD1, 6 bases. Per germline, CDR1 MNHEY and CDR2 SMNVEV (reference sequence). Trimming removed 11 bases at V and 6 bases at J, with 22 bases between. The length of the CDR3 is 14 residues.

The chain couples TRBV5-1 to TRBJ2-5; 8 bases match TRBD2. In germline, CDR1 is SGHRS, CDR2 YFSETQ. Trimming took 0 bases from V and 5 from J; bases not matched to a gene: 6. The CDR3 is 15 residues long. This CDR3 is CASSLAGGREETQYF. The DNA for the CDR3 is TGCGCCAGCAGCTTGGCGGGGGGGCGTGAGGAGACCCAGTACTTC.

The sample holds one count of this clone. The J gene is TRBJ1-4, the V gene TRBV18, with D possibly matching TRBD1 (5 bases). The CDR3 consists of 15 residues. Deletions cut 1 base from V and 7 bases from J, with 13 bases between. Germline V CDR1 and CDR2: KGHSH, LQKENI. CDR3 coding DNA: TGTGCCAGCTCACCACGAAGCAGGGCAGGTGAAAAACTGTTTTTT. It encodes CASSPRSRAGEKLFF. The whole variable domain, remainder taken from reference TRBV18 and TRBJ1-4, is NAGVMQNPRHLVRRRGQEARLRCSPMKGHSHVYWYRQLPEEGLKFMVYLQKENIIDESGMPKERFSAEFPKEGPSILRIQQVVRGDSAAYFCASSPRSRAGEKLFFGSGTQLSVL.

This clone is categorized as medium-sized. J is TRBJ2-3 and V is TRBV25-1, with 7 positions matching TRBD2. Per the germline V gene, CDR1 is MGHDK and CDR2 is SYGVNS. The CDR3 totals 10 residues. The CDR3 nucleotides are TGTGCGGGCGGGGGAGATACGCAGTATTTT. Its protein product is CAGGGDTQYF.

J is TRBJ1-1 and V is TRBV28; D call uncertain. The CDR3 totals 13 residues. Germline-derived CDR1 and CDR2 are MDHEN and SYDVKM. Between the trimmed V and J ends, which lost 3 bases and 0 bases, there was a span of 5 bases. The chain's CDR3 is CASSLQVNTEAFF. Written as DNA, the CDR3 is TGTGCCAGCAGTTTGCAGGTGAACACTGAAGCTTTCTTT. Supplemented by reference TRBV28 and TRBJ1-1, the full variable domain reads DVKVTQSSRYLVKRTGEKVFLECVQDMDHENMFWYRQDPGLGLRLIYFSYDVKMKEKGDIPEGYSVSREKKERFSLILESASTNQTSMYLCASSLQVNTEAFFGQGTRLTVV.

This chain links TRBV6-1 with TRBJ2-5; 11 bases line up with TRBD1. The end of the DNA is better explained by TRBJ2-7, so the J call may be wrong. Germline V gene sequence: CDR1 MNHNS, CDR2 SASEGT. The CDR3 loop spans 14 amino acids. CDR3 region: CASRGQGGSYEQYF. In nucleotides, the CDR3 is TGTGCCAGCAGGGGACAGGGGGGGTCCTACGAGCAGTACTTC.

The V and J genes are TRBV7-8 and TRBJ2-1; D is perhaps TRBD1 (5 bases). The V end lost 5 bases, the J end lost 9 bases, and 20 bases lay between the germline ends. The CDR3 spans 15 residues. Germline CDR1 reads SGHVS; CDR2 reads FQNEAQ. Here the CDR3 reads CASSKQSGSWSEQFF. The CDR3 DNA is TGTGCCAGCAGCAAACAGTCAGGGTCCTGGAGTGAGCAGTTCTTC. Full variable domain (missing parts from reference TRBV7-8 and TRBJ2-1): GAGVSQSPRYKVAKRGQDVALRCDPISGHVSLFWYQQALGQGPEFLTYFQNEAQLDKSGLPSDRFFAERPEGSVSTLKIQRTQQEDSAVYLCASSKQSGSWSEQFFGPGTRLTVL.

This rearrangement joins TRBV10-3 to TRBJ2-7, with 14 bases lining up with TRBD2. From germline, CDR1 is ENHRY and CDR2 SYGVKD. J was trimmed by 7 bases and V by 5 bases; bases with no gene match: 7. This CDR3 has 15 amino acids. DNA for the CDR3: TGTGCCATCAGTCCCGGGACTAGCGGGAGTAGTGAGCAGTACTTC. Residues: CAISPGTSGSSEQYF.

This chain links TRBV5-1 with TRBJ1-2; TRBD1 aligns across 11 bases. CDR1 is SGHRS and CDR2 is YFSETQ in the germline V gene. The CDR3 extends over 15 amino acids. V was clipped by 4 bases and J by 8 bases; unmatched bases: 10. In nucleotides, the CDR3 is TGCGCCAGCAGCCCCGCCGGGACAGGGGGTGGAGGCTACACCTTC. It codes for CASSPAGTGGGGYTF. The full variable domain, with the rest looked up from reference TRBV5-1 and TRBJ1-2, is KAGVTQTPRYLIKTRGQQVTLSCSPISGHRSVSWYQQTPGQGLQFLFEYFSETQRNKGNFPGRFSGRQFSNSRSEMNVSTLELGDSALYLCASSPAGTGGGGYTFGSGTRLTVV.

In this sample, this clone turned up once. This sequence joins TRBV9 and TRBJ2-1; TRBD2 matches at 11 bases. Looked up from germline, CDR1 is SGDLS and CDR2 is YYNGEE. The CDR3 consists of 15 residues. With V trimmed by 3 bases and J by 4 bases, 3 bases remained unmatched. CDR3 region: CASSATSGTYNEQFF. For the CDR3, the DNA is TGTGCCAGCAGCGCGACTAGCGGGACTTACAATGAGCAGTTCTTC.

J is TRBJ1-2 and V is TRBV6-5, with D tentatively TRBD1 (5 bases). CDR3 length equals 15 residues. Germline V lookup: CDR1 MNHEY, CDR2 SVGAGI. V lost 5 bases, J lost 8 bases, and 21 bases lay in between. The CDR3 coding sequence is TGTGCCAGCAGTCCTACCTGGGCAGGGATCGGAGGCTACACCTTC. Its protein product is CASSPTWAGIGGYTF.

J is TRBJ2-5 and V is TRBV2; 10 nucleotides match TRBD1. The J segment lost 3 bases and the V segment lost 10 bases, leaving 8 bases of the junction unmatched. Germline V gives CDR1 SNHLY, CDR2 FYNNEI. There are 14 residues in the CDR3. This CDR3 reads CATRTGTGEETQYF. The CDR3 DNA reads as TGTGCCACCCGGACAGGGACAGGGGAAGAGACCCAGTACTTC.